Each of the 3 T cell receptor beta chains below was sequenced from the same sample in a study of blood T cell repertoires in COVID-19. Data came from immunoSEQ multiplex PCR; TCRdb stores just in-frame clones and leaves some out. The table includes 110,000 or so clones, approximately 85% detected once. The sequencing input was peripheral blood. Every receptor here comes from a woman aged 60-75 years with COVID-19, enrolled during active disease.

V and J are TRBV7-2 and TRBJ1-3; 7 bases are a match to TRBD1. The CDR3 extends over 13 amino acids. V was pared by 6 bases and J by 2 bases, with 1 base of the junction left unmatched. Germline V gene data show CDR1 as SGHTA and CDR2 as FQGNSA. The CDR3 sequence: CASRDRAGNTIYF. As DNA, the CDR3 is TGTGCCAGCAGAGACAGGGCTGGAAACACCATATATTTT.

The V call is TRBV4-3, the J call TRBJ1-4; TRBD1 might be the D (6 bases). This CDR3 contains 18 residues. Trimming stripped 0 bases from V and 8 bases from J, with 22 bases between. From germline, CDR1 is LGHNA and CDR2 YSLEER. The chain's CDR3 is CASSQEPDGPGAWEKLFF. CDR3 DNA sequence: TGCGCCAGCAGCCAAGAGCCGGACGGACCAGGGGCTTGGGAAAAACTGTTTTTT.

The chain's CDR3 is CASSVVDGDSYNEQFF. CDR3 nucleotides: TGTGCCAGCAGCGTAGTGGACGGGGATTCCTACAATGAGCAGTTCTTC. The chain is built from TRBV9 and TRBJ2-1; possible D gene TRBD2, 5 bases. Germline V gives CDR1 SGDLS, CDR2 YYNGEE. V was shortened by 0 bases and J by 1 base, with 11 bases between the two germline ends. The CDR3 runs 16 residues.